The rows below give T cell receptor beta chains drawn from one sample of a study of blood T cell repertoires in COVID-19. TCRdb's copy holds only in-frame clones and misses some; the assay was immunoSEQ multiplex PCR. Among 150,000 or so clones listed, about 85% were seen once. The sequenced sample was peripheral blood. The receptor set was obtained from a woman between 65 and 79 years old with COVID-19, enrolled during active disease. Each CDR3 is given with its conserved first and last residue. Fields, in order: V gene, J gene, D gene, clone size, CDR3 DNA, CDR3 protein. D genes are given only for firm matches. Expanded clones are given a class, and other clones once, few, many or no size at all.

>TRBV13|TRBJ2-4|TRBD2|-
TGTGCCAGCAGCCCAGGTACCCCGGGACTAGCGGGGGTCCAACTAGCCAAAAACATTCAGTACTTC
CASSPGTPGLAGVQLAKNIQYF
>TRBV7-2|TRBJ2-1|-|-
TGTGCCAGCAGCTTAGCATCGAGCTCCTACAATGAGCAGTTCTTC
CASSLASSSYNEQFF
>TRBV2|TRBJ2-5|-|-
TGTGCCAGCACCCAGGACAGCCAAGAGACCCAGTACTTC
CASTQDSQETQYF
>TRBV7-9|TRBJ1-4|-|-
TGTGCCAGCAGCTTAGCGGGGGCAGAAAAACTGTTTTTT
CASSLAGAEKLFF
>TRBV7-9|TRBJ2-7|TRBD1|-
TGTGCCAGCAGCCCCTCGGACAGGCCATCCTACGAGCAGTACTTC
CASSPSDRPSYEQYF
>TRBV4-2|TRBJ1-3|-|-
TGTGCCAGCAGCCACGATAGGACAGTTGGAAACACCATATATTTT
CASSHDRTVGNTIYF
>TRBV19|TRBJ2-6|-|-
TGTGCCAGTAGTATGAAAACCGCCGGTAGGGCCAACGTCCTGACTTTC
CASSMKTAGRANVLTF
>TRBV7-8|TRBJ1-2|TRBD1|once
TGTGCCAGCAGCCCGCCGGGACAGATATATGGCTACACCTTC
CASSPPGQIYGYTF
>TRBV6-2/TRBV6-3|TRBJ2-5|TRBD1|-
TGTGCCAGCAGTTCCGCCGTTGGGACAGGGATCGACTACCAAGAGACCCAGTACTTC
CASSSAVGTGIDYQETQYF
>TRBV5-4|TRBJ1-2|-|-
TGTGCCAGCAGCTTGGACCGACGCGGGGGCAATGGCTACACCTTC
CASSLDRRGGNGYTF
>TRBV3-1/TRBV3-2|TRBJ2-7|TRBD2|-
TGTGCCAGCAGCCAAGATTCCCCGGGACTAGCGGGGGAGCAGTACTTC
CASSQDSPGLAGEQYF
>TRBV9|TRBJ2-1|TRBD1|-
TGTGCCAGCAGCGCGACAGGGGGCTCCTACAATGAGCAGTTCTTC
CASSATGGSYNEQFF
>TRBV7-8|TRBJ1-1|TRBD1|once
TGTGCCAGCAGCCCGCGGACAGGCACTGAAGCTTTCTTT
CASSPRTGTEAFF
>TRBV30|TRBJ1-6|-|-
TGTGCCTGGAGTGTCCCGGGGGGTAATTCACCCCTCCACTTT
CAWSVPGGNSPLHF
>TRBV7-8|TRBJ1-1|-|few
TGTGCCAGCAGCTTACGGGGAGAGAACACTGAAGCTTTCTTT
CASSLRGENTEAFF
>TRBV6-2/TRBV6-3|TRBJ2-1|TRBD1|-
TGTGCCAGCAGTTACTACGGACAGGGACACAATGAGCAGTTCTTC
CASSYYGQGHNEQFF
>TRBV11-2|TRBJ2-1|TRBD2|-
TGTGCCAGCAGCTTACAAATAGCGGGGGGCTCCTACAATGAGCAGTTCTTC
CASSLQIAGGSYNEQFF
>TRBV18|TRBJ1-1|-|-
TGTGCCAGCTCACCCAACTCGGGAGGCGTGAACACTGAAGCTTTCTTT
CASSPNSGGVNTEAFF
>TRBV19|TRBJ1-4|TRBD1|-
TGTGCCAGTAGCCTTCCGGGGACAGGGTCCGAAAAACTGTTTTTT
CASSLPGTGSEKLFF
>TRBV10-3|TRBJ2-7|-|-
TGTGCCATCAGTGAGTCGAGTTCTGCATCCTACGAGCAGTACTTC
CAISESSSASYEQYF
>TRBV14|TRBJ2-3|-|-
TGTGCCAGCAGCCAAACAGATACTAGCACAGATACGCAGTATTTT
CASSQTDTSTDTQYF
>TRBV18|TRBJ1-1|TRBD1|-
TGTGCCAGCTCACCTTTGCAGGGGGCTAAGGCTGAAGCTTTCTTT
CASSPLQGAKAEAFF
>TRBV10-3|TRBJ1-4|-|-
TGTGCCATCAGTGAAGTGGCAGGTCGGAAAGAAAAACTGTTTTTT
CAISEVAGRKEKLFF
>TRBV5-1|TRBJ2-5|-|-
TGCGCCAGCAGTTCCGGCGGGACCACTCGGGAGACCCAGTACTTC
CASSSGGTTRETQYF
>TRBV5-1|TRBJ2-2|TRBD2|-
TGCGCCAGCAGCTTACTAGCGGGGGGGCCCGAGCTGTTTTTT
CASSLLAGGPELFF
>TRBV29-1|TRBJ2-5|-|-
TGCAGCGCGCGACAGAACCAAGAGACCCAGTACTTC
CSARQNQETQYF
>TRBV15|TRBJ1-4|-|-
TGTGCCACAACTAAGGGGGGGCCGAATGAAAAACTGTTTTTT
CATTKGGPNEKLFF
>TRBV3-1/TRBV3-2|TRBJ2-1|-|-
TGTGCCAGCAGCCCTGGGCTGTCCTACAATGAGCAGTTCTTC
CASSPGLSYNEQFF
>TRBV2|TRBJ2-1|TRBD1|-
TGTGCCAGCAGTGTTGGACAGGGCTACAATGAGCAGTTCTTC
CASSVGQGYNEQFF
>TRBV6-5|TRBJ2-1|TRBD2|-
TGTGCCAGCACCCTGGCCGGGACTAGTACAAGTGAGCAGTTCTTC
CASTLAGTSTSEQFF
>TRBV6-1|TRBJ2-1|TRBD2|-
TGTGCCAGCAGTGAGAGCGGGGGGGCAAATGAGCAGTTCTTC
CASSESGGANEQFF
>TRBV19|TRBJ1-3|TRBD1|-
TGTGCCAGTCAACCGGGACAGGGGTCTGGAAACACCATATATTTT
CASQPGQGSGNTIYF
>TRBV27|TRBJ1-5|-|-
TGTGCCAGCGCAATAGGGGGTCAGCCCCAGCATTTT
CASAIGGQPQHF
>TRBV28|TRBJ1-1|TRBD1|-
TGTGCCAGCAGTTCGCCCCCGGGACAGGGAAGACCTGAAGCTTTCTTT
CASSSPPGQGRPEAFF
>TRBV7-9|TRBJ2-7|TRBD1|-
TGTGCCAGCAGCTTAGATACGACAGGGACCGAGCAGTACTTC
CASSLDTTGTEQYF
>TRBV12-3/TRBV12-4|TRBJ2-1|TRBD2|-
TGTGCCACCTCGACTAGCGGCTACAATGAGCAGTTCTTC
CATSTSGYNEQFF
>TRBV6-5|TRBJ2-2|-|-
TGTGCCGCGTGGGCATGGGCGAACACCGGGGAGCTGTTTTTT
CAAWAWANTGELFF
>TRBV3-1/TRBV3-2|TRBJ2-1|-|few
TGTGCCAGCAGCCAAGACGTCAGTCCCTACAATGAGCAGTTCTTC
CASSQDVSPYNEQFF
>TRBV5-6|TRBJ1-5|-|-
TGTGCCAGCAGCTTCGGACAGTTCAATCAGCCCCAGCATTTT
CASSFGQFNQPQHF